The next 28 T cell receptor beta chains were all read from a single sample in a study of CD8+CD57+ T cells in acquired aplastic anemia. Genomic DNA templated the TCR beta VDJ and CDR3 profiling. MiXCR, run by TCRdb on the reads, gives a single entry per CDR3 protein. The sample gives some 210,000 distinct CDR3 sequences, under 65% of which show up once; roughly 29% is in the top ten. The source material was sorted CD4+, CD8+, or CD8+CD57+ T cells (not recorded which) from PBMCs. The origin of the receptors is a human donor in good health.

This clonotype was observed many times. The chain is built from TRBV11-3 and TRBJ1-1, with D perhaps TRBD1 (6 bases). Looked up from germline, CDR1 is SGHNT and CDR2 is YENEEA. The CDR3 is 14 amino acids. The ends were cut back, 5 bases at V and 1 base at J, with 11 bases in the middle. This CDR3 is CASSKDSWNTEAFF. The CDR3 region has the DNA TGTGCCAGCAGCAAGGACAGTTGGAACACTGAAGCTTTCTTT.

The chain is built from TRBV27 and TRBJ2-2, with 11 nucleotides matching TRBD2. Germline values: CDR1 MNHEY, CDR2 SMNVEV (reference sequence). CDR3 length: 14 residues. V was pared by 10 bases and J by 1 base, with 2 bases of the junction left unmatched. The CDR3 here is CATLAGGNTGELFF. The CDR3 DNA is TGTGCCACCCTAGCGGGAGGGAACACCGGGGAGCTGTTTTTT.

This clonotype came up a few times. This chain links TRBV7-9 with TRBJ2-7; D is unresolved. The CDR3 runs 13 residues. Trimming pared 1 base from V and 1 base from J, leaving 5 bases between. CDR1 and CDR2 (germline): SEHNR, FQNEAQ (reference sequence). CDR3 DNA sequence: TGTGCCAGCAGCTTAGAACGGTCCTACGAGCAGTACTTC. It encodes CASSLERSYEQYF.

The chain couples TRBV20-1 to TRBJ2-1; 9 bases map to TRBD2. V was pared by 5 bases and J by 4 bases, with 9 bases of the junction left unmatched. Germline values: CDR1 DFQATT, CDR2 SNEGSKA (reference sequence). This CDR3 is 15 amino acids long. The CDR3 region is CSARGLAGWYNEQFF. CDR3 sequence (DNA): TGCAGTGCTCGAGGCCTAGCGGGATGGTACAATGAGCAGTTCTTC.

The chain carries TRBV7-9 and TRBJ1-5; the D is unclear. Germline V gene lookup returns CDR1 SEHNR and CDR2 FQNEAQ (reference sequence). Trimming pared 0 bases from V and 0 bases from J, leaving 6 bases between. This CDR3 is 15 amino acids long. DNA for the CDR3: TGTGCCAGCAGCTTAGCCGGAGATAGCAATCAGCCCCAGCATTTT. It specifies CASSLAGDSNQPQHF.

This clonotype was counted only a few times. The V and J genes are TRBV12-3 or TRBV12-4 and TRBJ1-2; D gene ambiguous. The CDR3 contains 13 residues. Trimming pared 3 bases from V and 3 bases from J, leaving 8 bases between. The CDR3, as DNA: TGTGCCAGCAGTTTGCGGGGAGACTATGGCTACACCTTC. Translation: CASSLRGDYGYTF.

V gene TRBV10-1 combines with J gene TRBJ1-1, with 7 bases matching TRBD1. This CDR3 has 15 amino acids. The V and J ends lost 2 bases and 5 bases, in that order; junction bases with no gene match: 8. CDR1 is WNHNN, CDR2 SYGVQD, per germline (reference sequence). CDR3 sequence reads: CASSERSGGGTEAFF. In nucleotides, the CDR3 is TGCGCCAGCAGTGAGAGGTCAGGGGGGGGAACTGAAGCTTTCTTT.

The chain combines TRBV20-1 with TRBJ2-3, with TRBD2 identical over 12 bases. Per germline, CDR1 DFQATT and CDR2 SNEGSKA (reference sequence). J gave up 8 bases and V 3 bases, and 0 bases lay outside the gene matches. This CDR3 contains 12 residues. The CDR3 nucleotides read TGCAGTGCTAGGACTAGCGGGGGTACGCAGTATTTT. This sequence encodes CSARTSGGTQYF.

Of note for this clonotype: A read error is possible here, since a much larger clone lies one base away. The J gene is TRBJ1-1, the V gene TRBV6-2 or TRBV6-3; D gene ambiguous. Looked up from germline, CDR1 is MNHEY and CDR2 is SVGEGT. The CDR3 covers 15 residues. Trimming stripped 0 bases from V and 0 bases from J, with 8 bases between. The CDR3 DNA reads as TGTGCCAGCAGTTACTCGCCCCCCATGAACACTGAAGCTTTCTTT. It translates to CASSYSPPMNTEAFF.

The chain links TRBV15 to TRBJ2-3; 14 bases are shared with TRBD2. The CDR3 covers 17 residues. Losses at the gene ends were 5 bases for V and 3 bases for J; bases not matched to a gene: 7. Looked up from germline, CDR1 is LNHNV and CDR2 is YYDKDF (reference sequence). The CDR3 loop reads CATSLTGTSGRTDTQYF. CDR3 nucleotide sequence: TGTGCCACCAGCCTAACGGGGACTAGCGGGAGAACAGATACGCAGTATTTT.

This chain uses TRBV7-2 with TRBJ2-7, with TRBD1 matching over 7 bases. This CDR3 region has 13 residues. Trimming took 5 bases from V and 4 from J; bases not matched to a gene: 5. Germline V lookup: CDR1 SGHTA, CDR2 FQGNSA. The CDR3 region has the DNA TGTGCCAGCAGCCGAGGGACAGAATACGAGCAGTACTTC. It is translated as CASSRGTEYEQYF.

J is TRBJ1-4 and V is TRBV20-1; D possibly corresponds to TRBD1 (5 bases). CDR3 length: 13 residues. Trimming removed 2 bases at V and 3 bases at J, with 7 bases between. The germline V gene has CDR1 DFQATT and CDR2 SNEGSKA (reference sequence). The CDR3 here is CSARMGANEKLFF. The CDR3 DNA reads as TGCAGTGCTAGAATGGGGGCTAATGAAAAACTGTTTTTT.

The gene calls are TRBV10-3 and TRBJ2-1; 9 bases agree with TRBD1. The CDR3 length is 16 residues. The germline gives CDR1 ENHRY, CDR2 SYGVKD. Trimming removed 5 bases from V and 3 bases from J; junction bases left unmatched: 8. CDR3 amino acids: CAISPQGTGNYNEQFF. The CDR3 DNA follows: TGTGCCATCAGTCCACAAGGGACAGGGAACTACAATGAGCAGTTCTTC.

The V call is TRBV7-6, the J call TRBJ1-2; TRBD1 aligns across 9 bases. Germline CDR1 is SGHVS and CDR2 is FNYEAQ. V shed 5 bases, J shed 3 bases, and the junction held 13 bases outside the gene matches. The length of the CDR3 is 17 residues. In DNA, the CDR3 is TGTGCCAGCAGCCCGGACGCGGGACAGGGACCCGACTATGGCTACACCTTC. This translates into CASSPDAGQGPDYGYTF. The full variable domain, with the rest looked up from reference TRBV7-6 and TRBJ1-2, is GAGVSQSPRYKVTKRGQDVALRCDPISGHVSLYWYRQALGQGPEFLTYFNYEAQQDKSGLPNDRFSAERPEGSISTLTIQRTEQRDSAMYRCASSPDAGQGPDYGYTFGSGTRLTVV.

This clonotype was counted many times. The chain has TRBV10-3 and TRBJ2-2; 9 bases are a match to TRBD1. Looked up from germline, CDR1 is ENHRY and CDR2 is SYGVKD. CDR3 length equals 17 residues. V was pared by 2 bases and J by 2 bases, with 6 bases of the junction left unmatched. The CDR3 DNA reads as TGTGCCATCAGTGAGACGCCGACAGGGGGTAACACCGGGGAGCTGTTTTTT. It yields the protein CAISETPTGGNTGELFF.

This clonotype was counted between two and nine times. This chain links TRBV15 with TRBJ2-3, with 10 bases matching TRBD1. The CDR3 is made up of 15 amino acids. The junction had 2 bases not matched to a gene; V was cut back by 3 bases and J by 2 bases. Germline-derived CDR1 and CDR2 are LNHNV and YYDKDF (reference sequence). The chain's CDR3 is CATSSGTGDTDTQYF. The CDR3 coding sequence is TGTGCCACCAGCAGTGGGACAGGGGACACAGATACGCAGTATTTT.

This clonotype was recorded at least ten times. The chain employs TRBV11-2 and TRBJ2-5, with 10 nucleotides matching TRBD2. V trimming: 1 base; J trimming: 2 bases; junction bases outside the gene matches: 7. The CDR3 length is 17 residues. The germline CDR1 and CDR2 sequences are SGHAT and FQNNGV. This CDR3 reads CASSLGLAGGGQETQYF. CDR3 in DNA: TGTGCCAGCAGCTTAGGGTTAGCGGGAGGTGGACAAGAGACCCAGTACTTC.

This clonotype has only one observation. The chain uses TRBV6-5 and TRBJ1-3; TRBD1 agrees at 7 bases. Germline values: CDR1 MNHEY, CDR2 SVGAGI. This CDR3 region has 16 residues. The V and J ends lost 5 bases and 2 bases, in that order; junction bases with no gene match: 9. The CDR3 bases are TGTGCCAGCAGTCCCCGGCAGGGGGTTCCTGGAAACACCATATATTTT. Translated, it gives CASSPRQGVPGNTIYF.

The J gene is TRBJ2-3, the V gene TRBV7-4; 12 nucleotides line up with TRBD2. Looked up from germline, CDR1 is SGHVT and CDR2 is SQSDAQ. The CDR3 covers 15 residues. The V segment lost 3 bases and the J segment 4 bases; nucleotides outside the gene matches: 2. In DNA, the CDR3 is TGTGCCAGCAGCTTTCCTAGCGGGGGGGCAGATACGCAGTATTTT. Protein sequence: CASSFPSGGADTQYF.

The chain links TRBV29-1 to TRBJ2-7, with 9 nucleotides matching TRBD1. With V trimmed by 7 bases and J by 6 bases, 10 bases remained unmatched. The CDR3 runs 13 residues. Germline V gene sequence: CDR1 SQVTM, CDR2 ANQGSEA. CDR3: CSGQRDRVSEQYF. The CDR3, as DNA: TGCAGCGGACAACGGGACAGGGTAAGCGAGCAGTACTTC.

The chain joins TRBV7-8 to TRBJ2-2, with TRBD1 identical over 10 bases. Trimming at V came to 5 bases and at J to 5 bases, leaving 5 bases not matched to a gene. The CDR3 covers 15 residues. Germline V lookup: CDR1 SGHVS, CDR2 FQNEAQ. The CDR3 region is CASSIGGQGTGELFF. In nucleotides, the CDR3 is TGTGCCAGCAGCATTGGGGGACAGGGGACCGGGGAGCTGTTTTTT.

This chain uses TRBV18 with TRBJ1-1; D gene unclear. Germline CDR1 reads KGHSH; CDR2 reads LQKENI. The V end lost 2 bases, the J end lost 7 bases, and 11 bases lay between the germline ends. CDR3 length: 13 residues. This chain's CDR3 is CASSPEAEVEAFF. The CDR3 nucleotides read TGTGCCAGCTCACCAGAGGCAGAAGTTGAAGCTTTCTTT.

V usage is TRBV19 and J usage is TRBJ1-5; TRBD1 aligns across 7 bases. The CDR3 length is 17 residues. The V gene's germline CDR1 is LNHDA and CDR2 SQIVND (reference sequence). The J segment lost 0 bases and the V segment lost 1 base, leaving 6 bases of the junction unmatched. In DNA form, the CDR3 reads TGTGCCAGTAGTATAGCCGGGGGACAGTATAGCAATCAGCCCCAGCATTTT. This sequence encodes CASSIAGGQYSNQPQHF.

This rearrangement joins TRBV10-3 to TRBJ2-1, with 12 positions matching TRBD2. Germline V gene data show CDR1 as ENHRY and CDR2 as SYGVKD. The CDR3 has 16 residues. The V and J ends lost 9 bases and 3 bases, in that order; junction bases with no gene match: 9. The CDR3 coding sequence is TGTGCCATTCAGGGCACTAGCGGGGGGTTCTACAATGAGCAGTTCTTC. It translates to CAIQGTSGGFYNEQFF.

This chain joins TRBV20-1 and TRBJ2-1; TRBD1 matches 7 bases. This CDR3 comprises 15 residues. The germline V gene encodes CDR1 DFQATT and CDR2 SNEGSKA (reference sequence). V shed 6 bases, J shed 8 bases, and the junction held 16 bases outside the gene matches. CDR3 protein: CSANSNRGMGYEQFF. The CDR3 region has the DNA TGCAGTGCCAATAGTAACAGGGGAATGGGCTATGAGCAGTTCTTC.

This clonotype was detected only once. This chain connects TRBV12-3 or TRBV12-4 to TRBJ2-5; either TRBD1 or TRBD2 may supply D (7 bases each). Trimming took off 6 bases at V and 5 bases at J, with 16 bases between the two ends. CDR3 size: 14 residues. The CDR3 reads CASSSIQGGETQYF. CDR3 DNA: TGTGCCAGCAGCAGTATTCAGGGGGGGGAGACCCAGTACTTC.

The chain links TRBV2 to TRBJ2-7; D might be TRBD2 (5 bases). CDR3 length: 12 residues. Trimming left V 7 bases short and J 0 bases short, with 7 bases between. Germline CDR1 and CDR2: SNHLY and FYNNEI. This CDR3 is CASTDSSYEQYF. CDR3 DNA sequence: TGTGCCAGCACGGACTCCTCCTACGAGCAGTACTTC.

This clonotype was detected ten times or more. The chain carries TRBV7-2 and TRBJ2-5; D is perhaps TRBD1 or TRBD2 (5 bases each). V lost 5 bases to trimming and J lost 2 bases, with 12 bases between them. Germline lookup yields CDR1 SGHTA and CDR2 FQGNSA. CDR3 length: 14 amino acids. As DNA, the CDR3 is TGTGCCAGCAGCACCTCGTGGGGGCAAGAGACCCAGTACTTC. Protein sequence: CASSTSWGQETQYF.